These 32 T cell receptor beta chains came from one sample sequenced in a study of Graves' ophthalmopathy and Graves' hyperthyroidism. The authors amplified TCR beta CDR3 regions from RNA transcripts. First-round RT-PCR employed HTBI primers, with a second-round multiplex PCR after it. Using its own MiXCR run on the multiplex PCR reads, TCRdb lists one record per CDR3 protein. The table includes some 400,000 distinct CDR3 sequences, 15% to 20% detected once. Sequencing was performed on peripheral blood. The receptors come from a woman aged 18 to 35 with Graves' ophthalmopathy.

In this sample, this clonotype turned up many times. V is TRBV29-1 and J is TRBJ1-5; 11 nucleotides align to TRBD1. Germline V gene lookup returns CDR1 SQVTM and CDR2 ANQGSEA. The CDR3 sequence is 15 residues long. V trimming: 5 bases; J trimming: 5 bases; junction bases outside the gene matches: 8. The CDR3 sequence is CSVSSGGQGDQPQHF. The CDR3 DNA is TGCAGCGTTTCTTCGGGGGGACAGGGGGATCAGCCCCAGCATTTT.

This clonotype showed up just a few times. This chain uses TRBV7-8 with TRBJ1-2, with D perhaps TRBD1 (5 bases). V lost 0 bases and J 4 bases, leaving 12 bases between the germline ends. Germline CDR1 SGHVS, CDR2 FQNEAQ. CDR3 length: 15 residues. In nucleotides, the CDR3 is TGTGCCAGCAGCTTAGCGGGGGTTACAGGCTATGGCTACACCTTC. Translation gives CASSLAGVTGYGYTF.

In its sample, this clonotype was seen many times. The CDR3 protein is CASTFATGLGYTF. The CDR3 nucleotides are TGTGCCAGCACGTTCGCGACAGGGCTTGGCTACACCTTC. This sequence joins TRBV6-2 or TRBV6-3 and TRBJ1-2; 7 bases match TRBD1. The V and J ends lost 7 bases and 7 bases, in that order; junction bases with no gene match: 9. The CDR3 loop spans 13 amino acids. Germline V gives CDR1 MNHEY, CDR2 SVGEGT.

At least ten counts were recorded for this clonotype. This chain uses TRBV7-2 with TRBJ1-2; 8 bases are a match to TRBD1. This CDR3 region has 12 residues. Germline V lookup: CDR1 SGHTA, CDR2 FQGNSA. J gave up 14 bases and V 5 bases, and 10 bases lay outside the gene matches. The CDR3 sequence is CASSARGQGRTF. The CDR3 coding sequence is TGTGCCAGCAGCGCTAGAGGACAGGGCCGGACCTTC.

The chain has TRBV28 and TRBJ2-7, with 7 bases identical to TRBD2. Trimming at V came to 7 bases and at J to 4 bases, leaving 10 bases not matched to a gene. Germline V gene sequence: CDR1 MDHEN, CDR2 SYDVKM. The CDR3 length is 14 residues. CDR3 nucleotide sequence: TGTGCCAGCACTTTTGGCGGGAGAAATTACGAGCAGTACTTC. Protein sequence: CASTFGGRNYEQYF.

This clonotype was seen once. V and J are TRBV11-1 and TRBJ2-7; possibly TRBD2 for D (6 bases). Looked up from germline, CDR1 is SGHAT and CDR2 is FQDESV (reference sequence). V was cut by 0 bases and J by 3 bases, with 12 bases left in between. CDR3 length: 15 residues. CDR3 nucleotide sequence: TGTGCCAGCAGCTTAGCGGTCGGGAGCGGCTACGAGCAGTACTTC. Protein sequence: CASSLAVGSGYEQYF.

This clonotype has at least ten counts. The V and J genes are TRBV2 and TRBJ2-7; 7 positions agree with TRBD1. The CDR3 runs 14 residues. With V trimmed by 0 bases and J by 6 bases, 5 bases remained unmatched. Germline V gene lookup returns CDR1 SNHLY and CDR2 FYNNEI. CDR3 sequence (DNA): TGTGCCAGCAGTGAAGCGGGACAGATTCGCGAGCAGTACTTC. It specifies CASSEAGQIREQYF. The whole variable domain, remainder taken from reference TRBV2 and TRBJ2-7, is EPEVTQTPSHQVTQMGQEVILRCVPISNHLYFYWYRQILGQKVEFLVSFYNNEISEKSEIFDDQFSVERPDGSNFTLKIRSTKLEDSAMYFCASSEAGQIREQYFGPGTRLTVT.

For the CDR3, the DNA is TGTGCCTGGGGGGGGGGGGGCAATCAGCCCCAGCATTTT. This sequence encodes CAWGGGGNQPQHF. V gene TRBV30 combines with J gene TRBJ1-5; tentative D call: TRBD1 (5 bases). Germline V lookup: CDR1 GTSNPN, CDR2 SVGIG (reference sequence). This CDR3 has 13 amino acids. V dropped 5 bases and J dropped 2 bases, with 10 bases sitting between them.

This clonotype has ten or more counts. The chain couples TRBV11-2 to TRBJ1-2, with 11 bases lining up with TRBD1. In germline, CDR1 is SGHAT, CDR2 FQNNGV. The CDR3 sequence is 16 residues long. J was trimmed by 2 bases and V by 5 bases; bases with no gene match: 7. The CDR3 loop reads CASSLSGTGGNYGYTF. CDR3 DNA: TGTGCCAGCAGCCTTTCCGGGACAGGGGGAAACTATGGCTACACCTTC.

V is TRBV6-2 or TRBV6-3 and J is TRBJ1-5, with 8 nucleotides matching TRBD1. V was clipped by 4 bases and J by 5 bases; unmatched bases: 7. CDR1 and CDR2 (germline): MNHEY, SVGEGT. CDR3 length: 15 amino acids. The CDR3 bases are TGTGCCAGCAGTTTACTCACGACAGGGGATCAGCCCCAGCATTTT. Protein sequence: CASSLLTTGDQPQHF.

This clonotype has ten or more counts. The V call is TRBV29-1, the J call TRBJ2-1; 10 bases fit TRBD1. The CDR3 is 11 amino acids. CDR1 is SQVTM and CDR2 is ANQGSEA in the germline V gene. The junction had 1 base not matched to a gene; V was cut back by 7 bases and J by 7 bases. For the CDR3, the DNA is TGCAGCGGGGGACAGGGGAATGAGCAGTTCTTC. As protein: CSGGQGNEQFF.

This clonotype was picked up many times. V usage is TRBV6-5 and J usage is TRBJ1-6; 7 bases line up with TRBD1. The CDR3 loop spans 15 amino acids. CDR1 is MNHEY and CDR2 is SVGAGI in the germline V gene. V was clipped by 6 bases and J by 10 bases; unmatched bases: 12. CDR3 amino acids: CASRAYSGQRSPLHF. The CDR3, as DNA: TGTGCCAGCAGGGCTTACTCGGGACAGCGCTCACCCCTCCACTTT.

Ten or more counts support this clonotype. For the CDR3, the DNA is TGTGCCAGCAGCTCGAGGAACTACCCCTACGAGCAGTACTTC. Translating it yields CASSSRNYPYEQYF. The chain carries TRBV7-2 and TRBJ2-7; no definite D call. CDR1 is SGHTA and CDR2 is FQGNSA in the germline V gene. The CDR3 is 14 amino acids. Trimming took off 4 bases at V and 2 bases at J, with 12 bases between the two ends.

This clonotype was counted a few times. V gene TRBV5-4 combines with J gene TRBJ1-2; tentative D call: TRBD1 (5 bases). Germline values: CDR1 SGHNT, CDR2 YYREEE (reference sequence). The length of the CDR3 is 15 residues. V was cut by 4 bases and J by 2 bases, with 15 bases left in between. CDR3 residues: CASSHPQWGNYGYTF. The CDR3 DNA is TGTGCCAGCAGCCATCCTCAGTGGGGCAACTATGGCTACACCTTC. Combining the CDR3 with reference TRBV5-4 and TRBJ1-2 gives the whole variable domain ETGVTQSPTHLIKTRGQQVTLRCSSQSGHNTVSWYQQALGQGPQFIFQYYREEENGRGNFPPRFSGLQFPNYSSELNVNALELDDSALYLCASSHPQWGNYGYTFGSGTRLTVV.

This clonotype was recorded at least ten times. The V gene is TRBV30, the J gene TRBJ1-5; 8 bases match TRBD1. CDR3 length: 13 amino acids. With 6 bases clipped from V and 2 bases from J, the junction kept 3 bases outside the gene matches. The germline CDR1 and CDR2 sequences are GTSNPN and SVGIG (reference sequence). The CDR3 sequence: CACKGQGNQPQHF. In DNA form, the CDR3 reads TGTGCCTGCAAGGGACAGGGCAATCAGCCCCAGCATTTT.

This clonotype was seen many times. The rearrangement joins TRBV5-1 to TRBJ1-2; perhaps TRBD1 as D (5 bases). The length of the CDR3 is 14 residues. Trimming cost V 0 bases and J 8 bases, with 14 bases left between them. Germline V gene sequence: CDR1 SGHRS, CDR2 YFSETQ. CDR3 bases: TGCGCCAGCAGCTTGGGAGGGGTGATCGGCGGCTACACCTTC. Its protein product is CASSLGGVIGGYTF. The full variable domain, completed using reference TRBV5-1 and TRBJ1-2, is KAGVTQTPRYLIKTRGQQVTLSCSPISGHRSVSWYQQTPGQGLQFLFEYFSETQRNKGNFPGRFSGRQFSNSRSEMNVSTLELGDSALYLCASSLGGVIGGYTFGSGTRLTVV.

In this sample, this clonotype turned up many times. This chain uses TRBV28 with TRBJ2-5, with 10 bases lining up with TRBD1. Germline V gives CDR1 MDHEN, CDR2 SYDVKM. CDR3 length equals 17 residues. The trim removed 8 bases at V and 4 bases at J, leaving 16 bases unmatched. The DNA of the CDR3 is TGTGCCAGCTGGCATAGGGTGGGGACAGGGGAAGGAGAGACCCAGTACTTC. It specifies CASWHRVGTGEGETQYF.

This clonotype was picked up many times. This chain links TRBV6-5 with TRBJ2-5; D might be TRBD1 or TRBD2, each matching 5 bases. V dropped 2 bases and J dropped 2 bases, with 9 bases sitting between them. The CDR3 runs 14 residues. Germline V gives CDR1 MNHEY, CDR2 SVGAGI. The CDR3, as DNA: TGTGCCAGCAGTTACCTGGGGGTTCAAGAGACCCAGTACTTC. Translating gives CASSYLGVQETQYF.

There are many counts of this clonotype. The chain combines TRBV7-8 with TRBJ1-2; maybe TRBD1 (6 bases). V was trimmed by 4 bases and J by 7 bases, leaving 22 bases between them. The CDR3 sequence is 16 residues long. CDR1 is SGHVS and CDR2 is FQNEAQ in the germline V gene. The CDR3 sequence is CASSSRIGGHVSGYTF. The CDR3 DNA reads as TGTGCCAGCAGCTCCCGGATCGGGGGCCATGTCTCTGGCTACACCTTC.

At least ten counts were recorded for this clonotype. The chain recombines TRBV6-5 with TRBJ1-6; D may be TRBD1 (6 bases). The CDR3 covers 16 residues. Germline V gene sequence: CDR1 MNHEY, CDR2 SVGAGI. V gave up 6 bases and J gave up 6 bases, with 18 bases separating them. The CDR3 nucleotides read TGTGCCAGCAGGTTACTCCCGGGACAAGTTAATTCACCCCTCCACTTT. Its protein product is CASRLLPGQVNSPLHF.

This clonotype has ten or more counts. This sequence joins TRBV28 and TRBJ2-7, with 7 positions matching TRBD1. The CDR3 extends over 12 amino acids. The ends lost 7 bases at V and 3 bases at J; junction bases unmatched: 3. Germline assignment: CDR1 MDHEN and CDR2 SYDVKM. In DNA, the CDR3 is TGTGCCAGCACCGGGACAGTCTACGAGCAGTACTTC. This sequence encodes CASTGTVYEQYF.

This clonotype occurred a few times. The chain recombines TRBV10-3 with TRBJ1-1; the D gene is possibly TRBD1 (6 bases). The CDR3 runs to 12 residues. V dropped 10 bases and J dropped 0 bases, with 9 bases sitting between them. The V gene's germline CDR1 is ENHRY and CDR2 SYGVKD. This chain's CDR3 is CATRGLNTEAFF. The CDR3 bases are TGTGCCACCAGGGGCTTGAACACTGAAGCTTTCTTT.

This clonotype was observed many times. The chain employs TRBV15 and TRBJ1-6; D gene ambiguous. Trimming took off 3 bases at V and 0 bases at J, with 6 bases between the two ends. CDR3 size: 15 residues. Germline V CDR1 and CDR2: LNHNV, YYDKDF (reference sequence). CDR3 protein: CATSRGDSYNSPLHF. CDR3 DNA sequence: TGTGCCACCAGCAGGGGAGACTCCTATAATTCACCCCTCCACTTT.

This clonotype came up many times. The CDR3 region is CASSYSEGRDRGYGYTF. In nucleotides, the CDR3 is TGTGCCAGCAGTTACTCGGAGGGTAGGGACAGGGGATATGGCTACACCTTC. This sequence joins TRBV6-5 and TRBJ1-2; 10 nucleotides agree with TRBD1. Germline-derived CDR1 and CDR2 are MNHEY and SVGAGI. The trim removed 0 bases at V and 5 bases at J, leaving 9 bases unmatched. The CDR3 loop spans 17 amino acids.

This clonotype was counted many times. This rearrangement joins TRBV7-2 to TRBJ1-5; D is uncertain. Per the germline V gene, CDR1 is SGHTA and CDR2 is FQGNSA. Trimming removed 1 base from V and 6 bases from J, with 10 bases in between. The CDR3 has 14 residues. The CDR3 region is CASSLGGIGQPQHF. In DNA form, the CDR3 reads TGTGCCAGCAGCTTAGGGGGTATCGGTCAGCCCCAGCATTTT.

This clonotype was recorded many times. The rearrangement links TRBV3-1 to TRBJ1-5; D gene ambiguous. CDR1 is LGHDT and CDR2 is YNNKEL in the germline V gene (reference sequence). The V end lost 0 bases, the J end lost 0 bases, and 15 bases lay between the germline ends. This CDR3 region has 18 residues. The CDR3 coding sequence is TGTGCCAGCAGCCAAGAAGTTGCAGGTACTTATAGCAATCAGCCCCAGCATTTT. Translation: CASSQEVAGTYSNQPQHF.

This clonotype was seen repeatedly, ten times or more. The chain couples TRBV10-1 to TRBJ1-1; D is perhaps TRBD1 (5 bases). This CDR3 has 13 amino acids. CDR1 and CDR2 from the germline V gene are WNHNN and SYGVQD (reference sequence). Trimming took 1 base from V and 6 from J, leaving 9 bases between them. CDR3 amino acids: CASSEYGDAEAFF. The CDR3 nucleotides are TGCGCCAGCAGTGAGTACGGGGACGCTGAAGCTTTCTTT.

This clonotype has a count of ten or more. The rearrangement joins TRBV12-3 or TRBV12-4 to TRBJ2-7; tentatively, D is TRBD2 (6 bases). The CDR3 is 16 amino acids. Trimming removed 5 bases at V and 1 base at J, with 18 bases between. CDR3 protein: CASSGGRRQTSYEQYF. The CDR3, as DNA: TGTGCCAGCAGTGGGGGGAGGAGGCAGACTTCCTACGAGCAGTACTTC.

Many counts were recorded for this clonotype. The genes are TRBV11-2 and TRBJ1-3; a possible D gene is TRBD1 (6 bases). V gave up 5 bases and J gave up 0 bases, with 14 bases separating them. This CDR3 region has 16 residues. Germline-derived CDR1 and CDR2 are SGHAT and FQNNGV. The CDR3 bases are TGTGCCAGCAGCCTCGTAAGGGGGATCTCTGGAAACACCATATATTTT. This translates into CASSLVRGISGNTIYF.

This clonotype was observed at least ten times. Compared with germline, one end of the junction differs, possibly owing to a read error. The chain couples TRBV3-1 to TRBJ2-1; TRBD2 matches at 8 bases. Germline V lookup: CDR1 LGHDT, CDR2 YNNKEL (reference sequence). The CDR3 totals 15 residues. The chain's CDR3 is CASSQTGGAYNEQFF. The CDR3 nucleotides are TGTGCCAGCAGCCAAACGGGAGGGGCCTACAATGAGCAATTCTTC.

The chain uses TRBV5-1 and TRBJ2-6; the D gene is possibly TRBD2 (5 bases). Germline CDR1 and CDR2: SGHRS and YFSETQ. V was shortened by 4 bases and J by 1 base, with 12 bases between the two germline ends. CDR3 size: 16 residues. CDR3 protein: CASSPVAWSGANVLTF. The DNA for the CDR3 is TGCGCCAGCAGCCCGGTAGCGTGGTCTGGGGCCAACGTCCTGACTTTC.

This clonotype was detected many times. This rearrangement joins TRBV20-1 to TRBJ1-1, with 10 bases lining up with TRBD1. Trimming took 2 bases from V and 3 from J; bases not matched to a gene: 6. The CDR3 length is 15 residues. Germline-derived CDR1 and CDR2 are DFQATT and SNEGSKA (reference sequence). The DNA for the CDR3 is TGCAGTGCTAGAAGGGACAGGGGCGGGTACACTGAAGCTTTCTTT. It translates to CSARRDRGGYTEAFF.